This TCR beta chain came from a study of T cells after yellow fever vaccination. TCRdb re-called the 5' RACE reads through MiXCR, storing one row per CDR3 protein. The profile shows approximately 93,000 distinct CDR3 sequences, around 5.8% of them singletons. CDR3 length equals 14 residues. V dropped 4 bases and J dropped 0 bases, with 6 bases sitting between them. The V gene's germline CDR1 is LNHDA and CDR2 SQIVND (reference sequence). The chain combines TRBV19 with TRBJ1-4, with D uncertain. This clonotype originated in a man aged 18 to 29 who received the YFV17D yellow fever vaccine. The starting material was CD8+ T cells sorted from PBMCs, obtained 10 days after the yellow fever booster vaccination. CDR3 DNA: TGTGCCAGTAGTAGACGAGCAACTAATGAAAAACTGTTTTTT. It translates to CASSRRATNEKLFF.